Following are 30 T cell receptor beta chains from one sample sequenced in a study of response to subunit inactivated influenza vaccine. TCRdb reanalysed the RT-PCR reads using MiXCR and keeps one entry per CDR3 protein. Of more than 450,000 distinct CDR3 sequences in the sample, 11% were seen once. These data were likewise used in another study, on T cells expressing NK-cell markers. That paper notes: Generation of TCR beta cDNA was performed by 5'RACE template switching incorporating UMIs.

Specimen: PBMCs from blood, collected on the day of vaccination. These receptors all come from a man aged 50-59 years who received an inactivated influenza vaccine.

This clonotype was counted between two and nine times. CDR3 DNA sequence: TGTGCCATCGGGACTAGCGGACCTCACAATGAGCAGTTCTTC. It specifies CAIGTSGPHNEQFF. This sequence joins TRBV10-3 and TRBJ2-1; the match to TRBD2 covers 11 bases. Germline V gene sequence: CDR1 ENHRY, CDR2 SYGVKD. V dropped 8 bases and J dropped 5; count of bases not matched to a gene: 5. The CDR3 loop spans 14 amino acids.

This clonotype was found a few times. This chain joins TRBV19 and TRBJ1-4, with 7 bases lining up with TRBD1. Germline V CDR1 and CDR2: LNHDA, SQIVND (reference sequence). V shed 7 bases, J shed 4 bases, and the junction held 6 bases outside the gene matches. The CDR3 length is 14 residues. The CDR3 DNA is TGTGCCAGTACCGACAGGGAGGTTAATGAAAAACTGTTTTTT. Protein sequence: CASTDREVNEKLFF.

The rearrangement uses TRBV16 and TRBJ1-2; no clear D gene. V lost 6 bases and J lost 0, with 8 bases in between. In germline, CDR1 is KGHSY, CDR2 FQNENV. This CDR3 has 13 residues. CDR3 protein: CASRLTANYGYTF. DNA of the CDR3: TGTGCCAGCAGACTGACGGCTAACTATGGCTACACCTTC.

Only a few counts were recorded for this clonotype. The V and J genes are TRBV11-2 and TRBJ2-3, with TRBD1 matching over 12 bases. Per the germline V gene, CDR1 is SGHAT and CDR2 is FQNNGV. Losses at the gene ends were 0 bases for V and 2 bases for J; bases not matched to a gene: 15. The CDR3 covers 21 residues. The CDR3 nucleotides are TGTGCCAGCAGCTTAGAGCCGGGACAGGGGGCAGAGGATGGGGACACAGATACGCAGTATTTT. Translated, it gives CASSLEPGQGAEDGDTDTQYF.

The V gene is TRBV7-2, the J gene TRBJ2-5; D unclear. CDR1 SGHTA and CDR2 FQGNSA come from the germline V gene. CDR3 length equals 14 residues. Trimming removed 2 bases at V and 6 bases at J, with 13 bases between. The CDR3 sequence: CASSLSRSGQTQYF. CDR3 sequence (DNA): TGTGCCAGCAGCTTATCGAGGTCCGGGCAGACCCAGTACTTC.

The rearrangement uses TRBV11-1 and TRBJ2-3; maybe TRBD1 (5 bases). Germline lookup yields CDR1 SGHAT and CDR2 FQDESV (reference sequence). The CDR3 totals 18 residues. Trimming took 5 bases from V and 2 from J, leaving 23 bases between them. This chain's CDR3 is CASSPYPQGSGATDTQYF. Written as DNA, the CDR3 is TGTGCCAGCAGCCCCTATCCCCAGGGATCAGGAGCCACAGATACGCAGTATTTT.

This clonotype has a handful of counts. The chain's CDR3 is CASSYLGWNTEAFF. The CDR3 nucleotides are TGTGCCAGCAGTTATTTGGGCTGGAACACTGAAGCTTTCTTT. The V and J genes are TRBV6-2 or TRBV6-3 and TRBJ1-1; D ambiguous. CDR3 length: 14 amino acids. From germline, CDR1 is MNHEY and CDR2 SVGEGT. Between the trimmed V and J ends, which lost 3 bases and 1 base, there was a span of 9 bases.

The chain carries TRBV4-3 and TRBJ2-7; 13 nucleotides align to TRBD2. Germline trimming cut 4 bases from V and 4 bases from J; bases unmatched to any gene: 4. CDR1 LGHNA and CDR2 YSLEER come from the germline V gene. This CDR3 has 15 residues. CDR3 sequence: CASSRGLAGRYEQYF. For the CDR3, the DNA is TGCGCCAGCAGCCGGGGACTAGCGGGAAGGTACGAGCAGTACTTC.

This chain connects TRBV10-3 to TRBJ1-1; D is unresolved. Germline V gene data show CDR1 as ENHRY and CDR2 as SYGVKD. The CDR3 has 13 residues. The germline V and J ends were trimmed by 2 bases and 1 base, with 5 bases remaining between them. CDR3 loop: CAISENKNTEAFF. CDR3 nucleotide sequence: TGTGCCATCAGTGAGAACAAGAACACTGAAGCTTTCTTT.

The rearrangement links TRBV6-6 to TRBJ2-5, with a tentative D call TRBD2 (5 bases). CDR3 length: 12 amino acids. CDR1 is MNHNY and CDR2 is SVGAGI in the germline V gene (reference sequence). V was clipped by 2 bases and J by 9 bases, with 10 bases between them. The CDR3 loop reads CASSYPPEAQYF. The CDR3 DNA follows: TGTGCCAGCAGTTACCCCCCGGAGGCCCAGTACTTC.

This clonotype was found many times. V usage is TRBV15 and J usage is TRBJ1-5; 9 nucleotides match TRBD1. The J segment lost 2 bases and the V segment lost 0 bases, leaving 11 bases of the junction unmatched. The length of the CDR3 is 19 residues. CDR1 is LNHNV and CDR2 is YYDKDF in the germline V gene (reference sequence). The CDR3 DNA reads TGTGCCACCAGCAGAGATCTTAGAGGACAGGGGTTGCGCAATCAGCCCCAGCATTTT. Its translation: CATSRDLRGQGLRNQPQHF.

This clonotype was seen repeatedly, ten times or more. This chain uses TRBV20-1 with TRBJ2-7; 9 bases fit TRBD2. Trimming removed 1 base from V and 5 bases from J; junction bases left unmatched: 6. Germline V gene sequence: CDR1 DFQATT, CDR2 SNEGSKA (reference sequence). The CDR3 is 14 residues long. CDR3 sequence: CSARGGSGGDEQYF. The DNA of the CDR3 is TGCAGTGCTAGAGGGGGTAGCGGGGGCGACGAGCAGTACTTC.

CDR3 in DNA: TGTGCCAGCTCACCGGGACAGGGGGTAATCGGTGAGCAGTTCTTC. Translated, it gives CASSPGQGVIGEQFF. The V and J genes are TRBV18 and TRBJ2-1; 11 bases are a match to TRBD1. CDR1 and CDR2 from the germline V gene are KGHSH and LQKENI. The CDR3 contains 15 residues. V shed 3 bases, J shed 9 bases, and the junction held 7 bases outside the gene matches.

V and J are TRBV11-2 and TRBJ2-5; D not resolved. CDR1 is SGHAT and CDR2 is FQNNGV in the germline V gene. The length of the CDR3 is 12 residues. V lost 8 bases to trimming and J lost 4 bases, with 11 bases between them. In nucleotides, the CDR3 is TGTGCCAGCGGTAATTGGGGAGAGACCCAGTACTTC. It is translated as CASGNWGETQYF.

The CDR3 spells CASSIGTSGDEQYF. The DNA for the CDR3 is TGTGCCAGCAGTATCGGGACTAGCGGGGACGAGCAGTACTTC. The chain carries TRBV6-1 and TRBJ2-7, with 13 bases matching TRBD2. The V gene's germline CDR1 is MNHNS and CDR2 SASEGT. This CDR3 region has 14 residues. Losses at the gene ends were 5 bases for V and 5 bases for J; bases not matched to a gene: 3.

This clonotype was counted ten times or more. V and J are TRBV5-1 and TRBJ1-1; D perhaps matches TRBD1 (6 bases). The germline V gene has CDR1 SGHRS and CDR2 YFSETQ. This CDR3 comprises 15 residues. The V end was cut by 0 bases, the J end by 6 bases, with 15 bases between. The CDR3 sequence is CASSLGLDRSSEAFF. The CDR3 coding sequence is TGCGCCAGCAGCTTGGGTCTAGACAGGAGTTCTGAAGCTTTCTTT.

The CDR3 bases are TGCGCCAGCAGCCAAGCCCCTCAGGGCGTCATGAACACCGGGGAGCTGTTTTTT. Its translation: CASSQAPQGVMNTGELFF. The chain is built from TRBV4-1 and TRBJ2-2; a possible D gene is TRBD1 (5 bases). The CDR3 totals 18 residues. Germline CDR1 and CDR2: MGHRA and YSYEKL. V lost 1 base, J lost 1 base, and 16 bases lay in between.

The sample holds a few counts of this clonotype. V usage is TRBV10-3 and J usage is TRBJ1-2; 8 positions agree with TRBD1. The CDR3 has 12 amino acids. Germline V gene sequence: CDR1 ENHRY, CDR2 SYGVKD. Trimming took 5 bases from V and 6 from J; bases not matched to a gene: 2. The CDR3 loop reads CAISPGGDGYTF. CDR3 DNA: TGTGCCATCAGTCCAGGGGGCGATGGCTACACCTTC.

The sample holds a few counts of this clonotype. The chain has TRBV30 and TRBJ2-1, with unresolved D. The CDR3 spans 12 residues. Germline CDR1 is GTSNPN and CDR2 is SVGIG (reference sequence). Trimming took 1 base from V and 9 from J, leaving 10 bases between them. The CDR3 DNA follows: TGTGCCTGGAGTGAGTTTGCGGTTGAGCAGTTCTTC. Protein: CAWSEFAVEQFF.

This clonotype was seen a handful of times. J is TRBJ1-2 and V is TRBV7-2, with 8 bases lining up with TRBD1. The germline V gene encodes CDR1 SGHTA and CDR2 FQGNSA. This CDR3 is 15 amino acids long. V lost 5 bases, J lost 5 bases, and 10 bases stayed unmatched. The CDR3 protein is CASSTRQGSIYGYTF. In nucleotides, the CDR3 is TGTGCCAGCAGCACCAGACAGGGGAGTATTTATGGCTACACCTTC.

The table lists this clonotype with a few counts. The chain uses TRBV6-2 or TRBV6-3 and TRBJ2-6, with no clear D. V was pared by 3 bases and J by 0 bases, with 6 bases between. This CDR3 is built from 15 residues. Germline CDR1 is MNHEY and CDR2 is SVGEGT. CDR3 protein: CASSYGFSGANVLTF. In DNA, the CDR3 is TGTGCCAGCAGTTATGGGTTCTCTGGGGCCAACGTCCTGACTTTC.

The chain links TRBV7-2 to TRBJ1-5; D uncertain. From germline, CDR1 is SGHTA and CDR2 FQGNSA. This CDR3 contains 14 residues. V was clipped by 2 bases and J by 10 bases, with 15 bases between them. CDR3 nucleotide sequence: TGTGCCAGCAGCTTAAATACCTATGGTCAACCCCAGCATTTT. It specifies CASSLNTYGQPQHF.

This clonotype came up a few times. This chain joins TRBV9 and TRBJ2-1; D uncertain. Looked up from germline, CDR1 is SGDLS and CDR2 is YYNGEE. V lost 2 bases to trimming and J lost 6 bases, with 15 bases between them. The CDR3 has 15 residues. CDR3 sequence (DNA): TGTGCCAGCAGCGTTTGGTCCCAGGCCTTCAATGAGCAGTTCTTC. Translating it yields CASSVWSQAFNEQFF.

This clonotype was observed a handful of times. The chain is built from TRBV20-1 and TRBJ1-2; D not certain. V gave up 0 bases and J gave up 4 bases, with 9 bases separating them. The CDR3 consists of 13 residues. The germline CDR1 and CDR2 sequences are DFQATT and SNEGSKA (reference sequence). The DNA for the CDR3 is TGCAGTGCTAGAGATAGCAGGAGCTATGGCTACACCTTC. Translating it yields CSARDSRSYGYTF.

This clonotype was detected only a few times. V and J are TRBV6-2 or TRBV6-3 and TRBJ2-7, with D perhaps given as TRBD1 or TRBD2 (5 bases each). This CDR3 contains 15 residues. The germline V and J ends were trimmed by 5 bases and 3 bases, with 17 bases remaining between them. The V gene's germline CDR1 is MNHEY and CDR2 SVGEGT. DNA for the CDR3: TGTGCCAGCAGTACCGGGACGGCGGTCCTCTACGAGCAGTACTTC. This gives the protein CASSTGTAVLYEQYF.

The chain recombines TRBV12-3 or TRBV12-4 with TRBJ2-5; 10 bases align to TRBD1. This CDR3 is built from 15 residues. Trimming at V came to 3 bases and at J to 5 bases, leaving 6 bases not matched to a gene. CDR3 bases: TGTGCCAGCAGTTTTGGGACAGGGGTCGGGGAGACCCAGTACTTC. This gives the protein CASSFGTGVGETQYF.

This clonotype has more than one count but fewer than ten. The chain uses TRBV18 and TRBJ1-1; 7 positions agree with TRBD1. CDR3 length: 14 amino acids. Looked up from germline, CDR1 is KGHSH and CDR2 is LQKENI. V was clipped by 5 bases and J by 4 bases; unmatched bases: 7. CDR3 DNA: TGTGCCAGCTCAGTTGGACAGGTCGGCACTGAAGCTTTCTTT. It translates to CASSVGQVGTEAFF. The full variable domain, completed using reference TRBV18 and TRBJ1-1, is NAGVMQNPRHLVRRRGQEARLRCSPMKGHSHVYWYRQLPEEGLKFMVYLQKENIIDESGMPKERFSAEFPKEGPSILRIQQVVRGDSAAYFCASSVGQVGTEAFFGQGTRLTVV.

The chain joins TRBV5-6 to TRBJ2-7, with D unresolved. The CDR3 consists of 13 residues. V lost 0 bases and J 7 bases, leaving 11 bases between the germline ends. Per germline, CDR1 SGHDT and CDR2 YYEEEE. CDR3 sequence reads: CASSLVGIWEQYF. The CDR3 DNA sequence: TGTGCCAGCAGCTTGGTGGGGATTTGGGAGCAGTACTTC. The variable domain in full, with the rest retrieved from reference TRBV5-6 and TRBJ2-7, is DAGVTQSPTHLIKTRGQQVTLRCSPKSGHDTVSWYQQALGQGPQFIFQYYEEEERQRGNFPDRFSGHQFPNYSSELNVNALLLGDSALYLCASSLVGIWEQYFGPGTRLTVT.

The V gene is TRBV7-2, the J gene TRBJ2-7; the D gene is possibly TRBD2 (5 bases). Trimming removed 5 bases from V and 4 bases from J, with 15 bases in between. The CDR3 runs to 14 residues. Germline V lookup: CDR1 SGHTA, CDR2 FQGNSA. The CDR3 bases are TGTGCCAGCAGCCATCGCGGTAGCGAATACGAGCAGTACTTC. Translated: CASSHRGSEYEQYF.

This clonotype showed up just a few times. This chain joins TRBV5-1 and TRBJ2-3, with 8 bases lining up with TRBD2. Germline lookup yields CDR1 SGHRS and CDR2 YFSETQ. Losses at the gene ends were 5 bases for V and 2 bases for J; bases not matched to a gene: 10. This CDR3 contains 16 residues. Here the CDR3 DNA reads TGCGCCAGCAGAACCCGGGCGGGAGGCTTCACAGATACGCAGTATTTT. This translates into CASRTRAGGFTDTQYF.